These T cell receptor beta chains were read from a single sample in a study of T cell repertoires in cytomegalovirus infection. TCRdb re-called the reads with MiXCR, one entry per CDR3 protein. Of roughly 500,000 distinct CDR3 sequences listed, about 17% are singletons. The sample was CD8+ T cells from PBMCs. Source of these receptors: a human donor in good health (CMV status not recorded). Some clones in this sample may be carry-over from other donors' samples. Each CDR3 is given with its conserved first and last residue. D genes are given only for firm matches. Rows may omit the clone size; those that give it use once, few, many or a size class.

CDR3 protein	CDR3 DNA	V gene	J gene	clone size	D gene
CASSADIGGRTKNNEQFF	TGTGCCAGCAGCGCAGACATCGGGGGCCGAACTAAGAACAATGAGCAGTTCTTC	TRBV7-8	TRBJ2-1	many	.
CASSSPARATNEKLFF	TGTGCCAGCAGCTCCCCTGCCAGAGCAACTAATGAAAAACTGTTTTTT	TRBV7-9	TRBJ1-4	few	.
CASSYSGSGQPQHF	TGTGCCAGCAGTTACTCCGGCAGTGGGCAGCCCCAGCATTTT	TRBV6-6	TRBJ1-5	.	.
CAWSLPGGGLNEQFF	TGTGCCTGGAGTCTCCCAGGGGGGGGGCTCAATGAGCAGTTCTTC	TRBV30	TRBJ2-1	.	.
CASSVARGDDGYTF	TGTGCCAGTAGTGTTGCGCGAGGGGACGATGGCTACACCTTC	TRBV19	TRBJ1-2	few	.
CASSLLASHRDTQYF	TGTGCCAGCAGCCTTCTAGCGTCTCATAGAGATACGCAGTATTTT	TRBV11-2	TRBJ2-3	few	.
CAWRLAVIATEQYF	TGTGCCTGGAGACTAGCAGTTATAGCAACGGAGCAGTACTTC	TRBV30	TRBJ2-7	.	.
CASSGNRGRYGYTF	TGTGCCAGCAGCGGAAACAGGGGCCGCTATGGCTACACCTTC	TRBV7-9	TRBJ1-2	.	TRBD1
CASGSTLGTQQETQYF	TGTGCTAGTGGTTCTACTCTCGGGACCCAACAAGAGACCCAGTACTTC	TRBV12-5	TRBJ2-5	many	.
CASSRSRGYTF	TGTGCCAGCAGCCGCAGCAGGGGCTACACCTTC	TRBV7-9	TRBJ1-2	many	.
CASSHGQGGTEAFF	TGTGCCAGCAGCCACGGACAGGGCGGGACTGAAGCTTTCTTT	TRBV2	TRBJ1-1	.	TRBD1
CASSYDSEYYEQYF	TGTGCCAGCAGCTACGACAGCGAGTACTACGAGCAGTACTTC	TRBV11-2	TRBJ2-7	many	.
CASSSEGAVADEQFF	TGTGCCAGCAGCTCTGAGGGAGCCGTGGCCGATGAGCAGTTCTTC	TRBV7-2	TRBJ2-1	many	.
CSAPNFGLQYGYTF	TGCAGTGCTCCCAATTTTGGACTTCAATATGGCTACACCTTC	TRBV20-1	TRBJ1-2	.	.
CASSLQEGNEQFF	TGTGCCAGCAGCTTACAGGAAGGCAATGAGCAGTTCTTC	TRBV7-6	TRBJ2-1	.	.
CASSLKRGVNTEAFF	TGTGCCAGTAGTCTCAAGAGGGGCGTGAACACTGAAGCTTTCTTT	TRBV19	TRBJ1-1	few	.
CASSLVFSDSNEQFF	TGTGCCAGCAGCTTAGTCTTCTCCGATTCCAATGAGCAGTTCTTC	TRBV7-9	TRBJ2-1	many	.
CASSKKLASTYNEQFF	TGTGCCAGCAGCAAAAAACTAGCGTCAACCTACAATGAGCAGTTCTTC	TRBV7-9	TRBJ2-1	many	TRBD2
CASSESGPAYEQYF	TGTGCCAGCAGTGAATCCGGGCCAGCCTACGAGCAGTACTTC	TRBV6-1	TRBJ2-7	few	.
CASSQWTVGVYGYTF	TGCGCCAGCAGCCAGTGGACAGTGGGGGTCTATGGCTACACCTTC	TRBV4-1	TRBJ1-2	many	.
CASSSPVGGFEKLFF	TGTGCCAGCAGCTCCCCGGTTGGGGGTTTTGAAAAACTGTTTTTT	TRBV7-9	TRBJ1-4	few	.
CATSDSTAYNEQFF	TGTGCCACCAGTGATTCTACAGCGTACAATGAGCAGTTCTTC	TRBV24-1	TRBJ2-1	.	.
CASSPRGTSGSPKVYEQYF	TGTGCCAGCTCCCCCCGCGGGACTAGCGGGAGTCCGAAGGTCTACGAGCAGTACTTC	TRBV7-2	TRBJ2-7	many	TRBD2
CASSSAYGVHTIYF	TGTGCCAGCAGTTCGGCTTATGGGGTACACACCATATATTTT	TRBV6-5	TRBJ1-3	few	.
CSASQYPYYNEQFF	TGCAGTGCTAGCCAGTACCCGTACTACAATGAGCAGTTCTTC	TRBV20-1	TRBJ2-1	few	.
CASTTGQGVSGEQFF	TGCGCCAGCACCACCGGACAGGGGGTTTCTGGGGAGCAGTTCTTC	TRBV4-3	TRBJ2-1	few	TRBD1
CASSQVGLRETQYF	TGTGCCAGCAGCCAAGTAGGGCTACGAGAGACCCAGTACTTC	TRBV14	TRBJ2-5	many	.
CASSEGKGARRSCQPQHF	TGTGCCAGCAGTGAAGGGAAAGGGGCGCGGAGAAGTTGTCAGCCCCAGCATTTT	TRBV25-1	TRBJ1-5	many	.
CASSQDRDGGAGNSPLHF	TGCGCCAGCAGCCAAGATCGGGATGGGGGGGCCGGTAATTCACCCCTCCACTTT	TRBV4-1	TRBJ1-6	few	.
CASSPRDRWYGYTF	TGTGCCAGCAGCCCCCGGGACAGATGGTATGGCTACACCTTC	TRBV6-2/TRBV6-3	TRBJ1-2	few	TRBD1
CASSGDPAYEQYF	TGTGCCAGCAGCGGGGACCCTGCCTACGAGCAGTACTTC	TRBV5-4	TRBJ2-7	many	.
CASSPYGDRDPSPLHF	TGTGCCAGCAGCCCCTACGGGGACAGGGATCCTTCACCCCTCCACTTT	TRBV7-6	TRBJ1-6	many	TRBD1
CASSSGPRSSYEQYF	TGTGCCAGCAGTTCCGGGCCCAGGAGCTCCTACGAGCAGTACTTC	TRBV7-9	TRBJ2-7	many	.
CASNSPPGVSPLHF	TGTGCCAGCAATTCACCTCCGGGAGTCTCACCCCTCCACTTT	TRBV2	TRBJ1-6	few	.
CASSQADSPADYGYTF	TGCGCCAGCAGCCAAGCGGACAGTCCGGCGGACTATGGCTACACCTTC	TRBV4-1	TRBJ1-2	few	.
CASSLDRLGAGVNTEAFF	TGTGCCAGCAGCTTAGATAGGTTGGGGGCGGGGGTGAACACTGAAGCTTTCTTT	TRBV11-2	TRBJ1-1	.	.
CASRASGDQPQHF	TGTGCCAGCAGAGCGTCTGGCGATCAGCCCCAGCATTTT	TRBV28	TRBJ1-5	many	.
CATTRGYQETQYF	TGTGCCACCACGAGAGGGTACCAAGAGACCCAGTACTTC	TRBV15	TRBJ2-5	many	.
CASSYSSESSYNEQFF	TGTGCCAGCAGTTACTCGAGCGAGTCCTCCTACAATGAGCAGTTCTTC	TRBV6-2/TRBV6-3	TRBJ2-1	.	.
CASSFGQGVTGELFF	TGTGCCAGCAGCTTCGGACAGGGGGTCACCGGGGAGCTGTTTTTT	TRBV7-9	TRBJ2-2	.	TRBD1